Included here is one T cell receptor beta chain sequence, with context. Its matching antigen is unknown. This record belongs to a study of beta chain features in type 1 diabetes. The length of the CDR3 is 12 residues. V lost 8 bases and J lost 5; bases outside the gene matches: 6. Germline V CDR1 and CDR2: GTSNPN, SVGIG (reference sequence). The sequenced template was cDNA made from the entire isolated RNA. The method was immunoSEQ multiplex PCR; TCRdb's version includes in-frame clones alone and lacks a portion of them. In the table there are around 16,000 clones, 70% of which are singletons. Study outcomes and limitations: Lower insertion and higher deletion counts appeared at VDJ junctions in type 1 diabetes patients. Relative to healthy donors, patients appeared to have naive, central memory and Treg TCRB repertoires that were more similar. Shorter TCRB CDR3s, moderately but significantly so, marked every one of the four CD4+ subsets in Type 1 diabetes patients.

The source of this sequence is a man aged 25 to 40 with type 1 diabetes. Specimen: stem cell memory CD4+ T cells from blood. V gene TRBV30 combines with J gene TRBJ2-7, with TRBD2 matching over 10 bases. The CDR3 nucleotides read TGTGCCGCGGGACTAGCGAACCACGAGCAGTACTTC. This codes for CAAGLANHEQYF.